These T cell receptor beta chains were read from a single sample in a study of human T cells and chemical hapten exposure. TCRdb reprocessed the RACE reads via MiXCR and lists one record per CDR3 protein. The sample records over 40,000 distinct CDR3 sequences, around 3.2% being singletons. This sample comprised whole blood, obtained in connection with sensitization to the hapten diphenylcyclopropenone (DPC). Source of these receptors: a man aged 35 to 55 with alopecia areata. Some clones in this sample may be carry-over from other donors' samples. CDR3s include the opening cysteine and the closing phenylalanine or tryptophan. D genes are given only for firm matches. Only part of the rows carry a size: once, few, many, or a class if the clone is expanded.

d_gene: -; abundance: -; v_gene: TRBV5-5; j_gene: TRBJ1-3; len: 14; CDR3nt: TGTGCCAGCAGTTCCGGGACAACTGGAAACACCATATATTTT; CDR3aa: CASSSGTTGNTIYF
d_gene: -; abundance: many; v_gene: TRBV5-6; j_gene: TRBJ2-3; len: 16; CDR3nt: TGTGCCAGCAGCTTGTTCGGCGGGACGGGCACAGATACGCAGTATTTT; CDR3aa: CASSLFGGTGTDTQYF
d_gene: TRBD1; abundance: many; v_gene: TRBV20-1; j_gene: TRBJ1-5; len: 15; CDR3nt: TGCAGTGGAGCGGACAGGGGGCGACGCAATCAGCCCCAGCATTTT; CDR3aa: CSGADRGRRNQPQHF
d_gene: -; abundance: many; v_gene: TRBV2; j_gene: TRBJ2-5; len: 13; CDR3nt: TGTGCCAGCAGTGATCGGACACCCGGGACTGAGTACTTC; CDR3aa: CASSDRTPGTEYF
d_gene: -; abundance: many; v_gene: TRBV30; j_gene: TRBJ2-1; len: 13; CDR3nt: TGTGCCTGGAGCAAAGGGGTCATCAATGAGCAGTTCTTC; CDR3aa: CAWSKGVINEQFF
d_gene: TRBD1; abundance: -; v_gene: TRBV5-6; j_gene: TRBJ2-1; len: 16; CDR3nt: TGTGCCAGCAGCTTGATGACGGGACAGGGTACGGGTGAGCAGTTCTTC; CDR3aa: CASSLMTGQGTGEQFF
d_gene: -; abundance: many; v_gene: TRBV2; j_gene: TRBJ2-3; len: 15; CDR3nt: TGTGCCAGCAGCCGGCGAAGCGGGAGCACAGATACGCAGTATTTT; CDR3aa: CASSRRSGSTDTQYF
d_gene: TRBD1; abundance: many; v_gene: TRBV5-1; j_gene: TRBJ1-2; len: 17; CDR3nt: TGCGCCAGCAGCCACGGGACAGGGGCAATCCGATCGGATGGCTACACCTTC; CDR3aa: CASSHGTGAIRSDGYTF
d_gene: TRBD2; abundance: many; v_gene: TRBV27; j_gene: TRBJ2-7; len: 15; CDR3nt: TGTGCCAGCACCCCCATAGCGGGCCGTTCCTACGAGCAGTACTTC; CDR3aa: CASTPIAGRSYEQYF
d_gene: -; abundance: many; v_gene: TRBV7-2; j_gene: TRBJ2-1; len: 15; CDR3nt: TGTGCCAGCAGCCCCACTAGCTCCTCCTACAATGAGCAGTTCTTC; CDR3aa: CASSPTSSSYNEQFF
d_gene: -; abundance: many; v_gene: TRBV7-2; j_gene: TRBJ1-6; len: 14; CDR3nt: TGTGCCAGCAGCTTAGAGACCTATAATTCACCCCTCCACTTT; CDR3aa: CASSLETYNSPLHF
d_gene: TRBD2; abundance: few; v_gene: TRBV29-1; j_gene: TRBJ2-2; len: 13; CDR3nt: TGCAGCGTTGCTAGCGGGAGCATCGGGGAGCTGTTTTTT; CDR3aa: CSVASGSIGELFF
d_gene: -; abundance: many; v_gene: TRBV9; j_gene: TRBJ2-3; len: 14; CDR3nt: TGTGCCAGCAGCGTGGGCCCCAGCACAGATACGCAGTATTTT; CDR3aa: CASSVGPSTDTQYF
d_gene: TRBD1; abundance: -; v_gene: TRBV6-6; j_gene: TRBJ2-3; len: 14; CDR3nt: TGTGCCAGCAGCAGGACAGGGGACACAGATACGCAGTATTTT; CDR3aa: CASSRTGDTDTQYF
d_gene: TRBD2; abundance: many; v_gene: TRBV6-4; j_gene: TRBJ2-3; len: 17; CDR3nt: TGTGCCAGCAGTGACGGTGCGGAAGGACTAGAGTTGGATACGCAGTATTTT; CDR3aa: CASSDGAEGLELDTQYF
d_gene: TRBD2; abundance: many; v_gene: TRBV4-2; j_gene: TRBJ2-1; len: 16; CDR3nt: TGTGCCAGCAGCCAGACAACTAGCGGGATCTACAATGAGCAGTTCTTC; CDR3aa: CASSQTTSGIYNEQFF
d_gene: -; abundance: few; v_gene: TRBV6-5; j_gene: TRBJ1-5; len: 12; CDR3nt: TGTGCCAGCAACCAGAAGAATCAGCCCCAGCATTTT; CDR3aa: CASNQKNQPQHF
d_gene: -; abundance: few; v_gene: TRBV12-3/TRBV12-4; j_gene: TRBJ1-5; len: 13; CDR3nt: TGTGCCAGCAGTACCCAGGGTTACCAGCCCCAGCATTTT; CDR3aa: CASSTQGYQPQHF
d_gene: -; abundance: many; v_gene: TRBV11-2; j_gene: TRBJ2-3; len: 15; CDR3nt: TGTGCCAGCAGCTCCAACTCGAGGGTCACAGATACGCAGTATTTT; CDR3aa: CASSSNSRVTDTQYF
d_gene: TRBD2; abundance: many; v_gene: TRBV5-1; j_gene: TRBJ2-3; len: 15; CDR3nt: TGCGCCAGCCGGACAGCGGGAGGGGGAACAGATACGCAGTATTTT; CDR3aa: CASRTAGGGTDTQYF
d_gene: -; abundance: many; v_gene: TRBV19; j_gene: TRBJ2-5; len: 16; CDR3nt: TGTGCCAGTAGTAGGGGCAGCACGACAAATCAAGAGACCCAGTACTTC; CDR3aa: CASSRGSTTNQETQYF
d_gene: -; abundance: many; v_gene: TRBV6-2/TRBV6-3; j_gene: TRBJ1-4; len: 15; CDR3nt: TGTGCCAGCAGTTACCTGATCGGAAACCCGGGAAAACTGTTTTTT; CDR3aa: CASSYLIGNPGKLFF
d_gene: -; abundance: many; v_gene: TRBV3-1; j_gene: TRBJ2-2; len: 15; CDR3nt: TGTGCCAGCAGCCCCCTGGCGATTAACACCGGGGAGCTGTTTTTT; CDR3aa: CASSPLAINTGELFF
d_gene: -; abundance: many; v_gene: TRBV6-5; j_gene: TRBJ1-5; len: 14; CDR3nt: TGTGCCAGCAGACAGGACAGCACATATCAGCCCCAGCATTTT; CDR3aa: CASRQDSTYQPQHF
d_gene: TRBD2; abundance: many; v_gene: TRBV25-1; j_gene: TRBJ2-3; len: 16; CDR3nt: TGTGCCAGCAGTGCCTGGACTAGCGGGAGTGCAGATACGCAGTATTTT; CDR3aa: CASSAWTSGSADTQYF
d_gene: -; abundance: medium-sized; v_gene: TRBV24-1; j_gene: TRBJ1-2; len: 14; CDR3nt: TGTGCCACCAGTGATTTATCCATAAACTATGGCTACACCTTC; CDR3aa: CATSDLSINYGYTF
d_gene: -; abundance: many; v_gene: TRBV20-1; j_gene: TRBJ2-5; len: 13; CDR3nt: TGCAGTGCTAGTGAGTTTACAGAAGAGACCCAGTACTTC; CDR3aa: CSASEFTEETQYF
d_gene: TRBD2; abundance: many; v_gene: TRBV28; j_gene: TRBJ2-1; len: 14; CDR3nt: TGTGCCAGCAGTCTGGGACTAGCCTTGCATGAGCAGTTCTTC; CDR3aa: CASSLGLALHEQFF
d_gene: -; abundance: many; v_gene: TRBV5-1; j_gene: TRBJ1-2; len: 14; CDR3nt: TGCGCCAGCACGGACGGGCCAGGCAACTATGGCTACACCTTC; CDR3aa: CASTDGPGNYGYTF
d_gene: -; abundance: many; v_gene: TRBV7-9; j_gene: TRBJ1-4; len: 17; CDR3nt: TGTGCCAGCAGCTTAGCCCTGTTACAGGGAAGGGATGAAAAACTGTTTTTT; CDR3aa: CASSLALLQGRDEKLFF
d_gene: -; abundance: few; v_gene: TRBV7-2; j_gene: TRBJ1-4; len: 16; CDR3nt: TGTGCCAGCAGCTTAGCGGAGGGGACGGGATATGAAAAACTGTTTTTT; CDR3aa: CASSLAEGTGYEKLFF
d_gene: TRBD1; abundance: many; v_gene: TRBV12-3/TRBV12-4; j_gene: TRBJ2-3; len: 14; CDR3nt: TGTGCCAGCACCGGACAGGAGAACACAGATACGCAGTATTTT; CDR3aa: CASTGQENTDTQYF
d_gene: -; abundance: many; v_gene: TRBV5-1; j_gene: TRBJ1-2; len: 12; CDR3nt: TGCGCCAGCAGTTGGGGTCCCGGAGGCTACACCTTC; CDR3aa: CASSWGPGGYTF
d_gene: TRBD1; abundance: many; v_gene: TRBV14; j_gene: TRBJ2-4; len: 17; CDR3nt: TGTGCCAGCAGCCAGGATCGATTGACAGGGAAAGGAAACATTCAGTACTTC; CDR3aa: CASSQDRLTGKGNIQYF
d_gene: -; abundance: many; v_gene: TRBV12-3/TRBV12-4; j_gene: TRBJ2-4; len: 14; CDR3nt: TGTGCCAGCACCGCCGTGGGGGCCAAAAACATTCAGTACTTC; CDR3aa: CASTAVGAKNIQYF
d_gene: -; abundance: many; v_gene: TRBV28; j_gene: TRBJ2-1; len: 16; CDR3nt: TGTGCCAGCAGTTTTCTCGACGGTACCTCGGACAATGAGCAGTTCTTC; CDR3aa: CASSFLDGTSDNEQFF
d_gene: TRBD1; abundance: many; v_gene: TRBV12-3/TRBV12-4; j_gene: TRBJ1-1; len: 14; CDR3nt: TGTGCCAGCACGAATGACAGGGAAACCACTGAAGCTTTCTTT; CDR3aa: CASTNDRETTEAFF
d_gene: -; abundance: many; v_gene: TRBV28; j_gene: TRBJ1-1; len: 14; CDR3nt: TGTGCCAGCAGTTCAGCCTCCGGGACCACTGAAGCTTTCTTT; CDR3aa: CASSSASGTTEAFF
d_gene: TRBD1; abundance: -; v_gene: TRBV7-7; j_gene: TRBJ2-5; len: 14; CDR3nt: TGTGCCAGCAGCCTTACCGACAGGGCAGAGACCCAGTACTTC; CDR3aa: CASSLTDRAETQYF
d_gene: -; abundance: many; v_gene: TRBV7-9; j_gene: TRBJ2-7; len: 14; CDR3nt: TGTGCCAGCAAGAAACAGGGAATCGGCTACGAGCAGTACTTC; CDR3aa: CASKKQGIGYEQYF
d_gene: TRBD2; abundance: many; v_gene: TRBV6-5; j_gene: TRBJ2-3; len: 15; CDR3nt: TGTGCCAGCAGTTACTCTGGGGGGGGCACAGATACGCAGTATTTT; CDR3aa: CASSYSGGGTDTQYF
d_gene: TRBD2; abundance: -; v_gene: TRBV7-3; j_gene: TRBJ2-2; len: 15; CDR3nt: TGTGCCAGCAGCTCGATAGCGGGAGGAACCGGGGAGCTGTTTTTT; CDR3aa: CASSSIAGGTGELFF
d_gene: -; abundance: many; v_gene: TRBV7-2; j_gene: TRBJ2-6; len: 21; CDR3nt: TGTGCCAGCAGCTTAGTACGCGGCGGCCCTGGATTTCGTTCTGGGGCCAACGTCCTGACTTTC; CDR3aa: CASSLVRGGPGFRSGANVLTF
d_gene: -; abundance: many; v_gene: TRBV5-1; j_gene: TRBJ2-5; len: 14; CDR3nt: TGCGCCAGCAGCTCACAGACTAGTTCGGAGACCCAGTACTTC; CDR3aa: CASSSQTSSETQYF
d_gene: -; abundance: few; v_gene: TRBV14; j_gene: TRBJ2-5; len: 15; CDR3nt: TGTGCCAGCAGCCAAGTCCCCAGCCCGGAAGGGACCCAGTACTTC; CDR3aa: CASSQVPSPEGTQYF
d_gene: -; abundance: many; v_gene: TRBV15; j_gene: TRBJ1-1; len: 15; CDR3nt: TGTGCCACCAGCAGTCAGGGAGTGATGAACACTGAAGCTTTCTTT; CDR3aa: CATSSQGVMNTEAFF
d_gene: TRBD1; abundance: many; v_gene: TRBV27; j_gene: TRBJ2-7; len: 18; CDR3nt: TGTGCCAGCAGTTTATTGCGTCTGGGACAGCCTTCCCCCTACGAGCAGTACTTC; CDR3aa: CASSLLRLGQPSPYEQYF
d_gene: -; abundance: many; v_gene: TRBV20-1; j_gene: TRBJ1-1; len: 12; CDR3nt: TGCAGTGCAACCCACAGGGATACTGAAGCTTTCTTT; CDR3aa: CSATHRDTEAFF
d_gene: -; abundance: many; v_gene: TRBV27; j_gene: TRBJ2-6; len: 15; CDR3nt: TGTGCCAGCAGCCATTACTTCTCTGGGGCCAACGTCCTGACTTTC; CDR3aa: CASSHYFSGANVLTF
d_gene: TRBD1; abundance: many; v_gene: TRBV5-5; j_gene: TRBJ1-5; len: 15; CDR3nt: TGTGCCAGCAGCCCCAGGACAGGGGAAAATCAGCCCCAGCATTTT; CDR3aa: CASSPRTGENQPQHF
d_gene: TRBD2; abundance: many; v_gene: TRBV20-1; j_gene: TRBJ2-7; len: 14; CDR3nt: TGCAGTGCTATTACTAGCGGGACCGGGTACGAGCAGTACTTC; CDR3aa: CSAITSGTGYEQYF
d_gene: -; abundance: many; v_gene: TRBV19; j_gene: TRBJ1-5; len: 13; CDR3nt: TGTGCCACAACCTTGGAAGGGATCCAGCCCCAGCATTTT; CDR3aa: CATTLEGIQPQHF
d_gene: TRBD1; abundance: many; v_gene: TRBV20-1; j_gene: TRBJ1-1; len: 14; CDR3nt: TGCAGTGCCAGACTAGGCAGGGGGAGCACTGAAGCTTTCTTT; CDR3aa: CSARLGRGSTEAFF
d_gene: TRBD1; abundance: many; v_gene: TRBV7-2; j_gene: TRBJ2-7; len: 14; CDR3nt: TGTGCCAGCAGCCCGACAGGGGGGGGCTACGAGCAGTACTTC; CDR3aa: CASSPTGGGYEQYF
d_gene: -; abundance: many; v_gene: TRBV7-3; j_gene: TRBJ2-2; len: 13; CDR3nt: TGTGCCAGCAGCTATAAATTGGCCGGGGAGCTGTTTTTT; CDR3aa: CASSYKLAGELFF
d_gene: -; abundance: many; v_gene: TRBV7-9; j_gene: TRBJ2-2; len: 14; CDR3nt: TGTGCCAGCAGAAAGGGGGAGAACACCGGGGAGCTGTTTTTT; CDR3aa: CASRKGENTGELFF
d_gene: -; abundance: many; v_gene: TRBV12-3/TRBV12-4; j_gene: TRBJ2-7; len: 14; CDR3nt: TGTGCCAGCAGTCCCGGGACAAGTCCCTACGAGCAGTACTTC; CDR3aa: CASSPGTSPYEQYF
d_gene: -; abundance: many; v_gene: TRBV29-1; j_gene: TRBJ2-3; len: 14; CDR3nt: TGCAGCTCCTTCGGTAGACCTAGCACAGATACGCAGTATTTT; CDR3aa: CSSFGRPSTDTQYF